Below are 30 T cell receptor beta chains sequenced from a single sample in a study of cytomegalovirus exposure and HLA in healthy donors. The primer mix had 60 Vbeta and 13 Jbeta primers. Assay: immunoSEQ multiplex PCR; the TCRdb copy retains only in-frame clones and omits some. The table includes about 140,000 clones, 77% detected once. Sequencing was carried out using PBMCs. The receptors stem from a male donor in good health and CMV-seronegative.

This chain links TRBV9 with TRBJ1-2, with TRBD1 identical over 10 bases. CDR1 is SGDLS, CDR2 YYNGEE, per germline. Losses at the gene ends were 4 bases for V and 3 bases for J; bases not matched to a gene: 6. CDR3 length: 15 residues. The CDR3 region is CASSPRQGADYGYTF. In nucleotides, the CDR3 is TGTGCCAGCAGCCCCCGACAGGGGGCGGACTATGGCTACACCTTC.

This clone was observed a single time. CDR3 residues: CASSFNGPGTVRVNYGYTF. The DNA for the CDR3 is TGCGCCAGCAGCTTCAATGGGCCCGGGACAGTTCGGGTAAACTATGGCTACACCTTC. The chain joins TRBV5-1 to TRBJ1-2; the match to TRBD1 covers 7 bases. This CDR3 region has 19 residues. Germline lookup yields CDR1 SGHRS and CDR2 YFSETQ. The J segment lost 2 bases and the V segment lost 2 bases, leaving 18 bases of the junction unmatched.

The chain combines TRBV4-1 with TRBJ2-5; TRBD2 agrees at 10 bases. This CDR3 contains 18 residues. Germline trimming cut 5 bases from V and 2 bases from J; bases unmatched to any gene: 14. Germline values: CDR1 MGHRA, CDR2 YSYEKL. The CDR3 DNA is TGCGCCAGCAGCTCCCTGAGGAGGCTAGCGGGAGTTCAAGAGACCCAGTACTTC. Protein sequence: CASSSLRRLAGVQETQYF.

The gene calls are TRBV5-1 and TRBJ1-2; 8 positions agree with TRBD1. CDR3 size: 14 residues. J lost 2 bases, V lost 0 bases, and 0 bases had no gene match. CDR1 and CDR2 from the germline V gene are SGHRS and YFSETQ. This CDR3 reads CASSLGDRNYGYTF. The DNA for the CDR3 is TGCGCCAGCAGCTTGGGGGACAGGAACTATGGCTACACCTTC.

The rearrangement links TRBV7-2 to TRBJ2-7; 9 bases are a match to TRBD2. V lost 3 bases, J lost 3 bases, and 9 bases stayed unmatched. Germline V gene data show CDR1 as SGHTA and CDR2 as FQGNSA. This CDR3 contains 16 residues. CDR3 nucleotide sequence: TGTGCCAGCAGCTTTACCGGTGGGACTAGCAGCTACGAGCAGTACTTC. Its translation is CASSFTGGTSSYEQYF. The whole variable domain, remainder taken from reference TRBV7-2 and TRBJ2-7, is GAGVSQSPSNKVTEKGKDVELRCDPISGHTALYWYRQSLGQGLEFLIYFQGNSAPDKSGLPSDRFSAERTGGSVSTLTIQRTQQEDSAVYLCASSFTGGTSSYEQYFGPGTRLTVT.

V gene TRBV7-6 combines with J gene TRBJ2-6; tentative D call: TRBD1 (5 bases). This CDR3 has 15 residues. CDR1 and CDR2 from the germline V gene are SGHVS and FNYEAQ. Trimming cost V 5 bases and J 0 bases, with 8 bases left between them. Written as DNA, the CDR3 is TGTGCCAGCAGCCCAGGGAACTCTGGGGCCAACGTCCTGACTTTC. This codes for CASSPGNSGANVLTF.

The V and J genes are TRBV27 and TRBJ1-5; D ambiguous. The germline V gene has CDR1 MNHEY and CDR2 SMNVEV (reference sequence). This CDR3 contains 13 residues. The germline V and J ends were trimmed by 4 bases and 3 bases, with 7 bases remaining between them. The chain's CDR3 is CASSYRYNQPQHF. CDR3 nucleotides: TGTGCCAGCAGTTACAGATACAATCAGCCCCAGCATTTT.

The rearrangement uses TRBV6-1 and TRBJ2-1; D unresolved. V lost 7 bases, J lost 6 bases, and 16 bases lay in between. This CDR3 contains 14 residues. The germline V gene has CDR1 MNHNS and CDR2 SASEGT. The CDR3 sequence: CASTKRVLTNEQFF. The CDR3, as DNA: TGTGCCAGCACTAAGCGCGTTTTGACCAATGAGCAGTTCTTC.

This clone was observed a single time. The rearrangement joins TRBV2 to TRBJ2-4; 8 bases fit TRBD1. V trimming: 6 bases; J trimming: 6 bases; junction bases outside the gene matches: 7. This CDR3 is 14 amino acids long. CDR1 SNHLY and CDR2 FYNNEI come from the germline V gene. The CDR3 DNA reads TGTGCCAGCAGAGGACAGGGAGGTTCAAACATTCAGTACTTC. This gives the protein CASRGQGGSNIQYF.

The chain carries TRBV5-1 and TRBJ1-2; 11 nucleotides line up with TRBD1. The CDR3 length is 15 residues. Germline V CDR1 and CDR2: SGHRS, YFSETQ. With 4 bases clipped from V and 4 bases from J, the junction kept 6 bases outside the gene matches. This CDR3 is CASSGGDRGTYGYTF. CDR3 bases: TGCGCCAGCAGCGGTGGGGACAGGGGGACCTATGGCTACACCTTC.

The chain joins TRBV30 to TRBJ1-4, with D possibly matching TRBD1 (5 bases). The CDR3 has 13 amino acids. Germline values: CDR1 GTSNPN, CDR2 SVGIG (reference sequence). The V gene lost 1 base and the J gene lost 8 bases, with 11 bases spanning the gap. CDR3 loop: CAWSGRVYEKLFF. CDR3 in DNA: TGTGCCTGGAGTGGCAGGGTTTACGAAAAACTGTTTTTT.

The J gene is TRBJ1-5, the V gene TRBV30; no firm D call. The ends were cut back, 2 bases at V and 0 bases at J, with 8 bases in the middle. Germline V gene lookup returns CDR1 GTSNPN and CDR2 SVGIG (reference sequence). This CDR3 region has 14 residues. CDR3 loop: CAWSRSSSNQPQHF. The CDR3 DNA reads TGTGCCTGGAGTCGTAGCTCTAGCAATCAGCCCCAGCATTTT. Based on the CDR3 plus reference TRBV30 and TRBJ1-5, the full variable domain is SQTIHQWPATLVQPVGSPLSLECTVEGTSNPNLYWYRQAAGRGLQLLFYSVGIGQISSEVPQNLSASRPQDRQFILSSKKLLLSDSGFYLCAWSRSSSNQPQHFGDGTRLSIL.

This clone appeared a few times. This chain connects TRBV6-5 to TRBJ1-1, with TRBD1 matching over 9 bases. CDR1 and CDR2 (germline): MNHEY, SVGAGI. Germline trimming cut 4 bases from V and 11 bases from J; bases unmatched to any gene: 11. CDR3 length equals 14 residues. The CDR3 sequence: CASSSGPGTGKAFF. In nucleotides, the CDR3 is TGTGCCAGCAGTTCGGGTCCCGGGACAGGGAAGGCTTTCTTT.

V usage is TRBV5-1 and J usage is TRBJ2-1; D is unresolved. This CDR3 has 15 amino acids. Per the germline V gene, CDR1 is SGHRS and CDR2 is YFSETQ. Trimming pared 9 bases from V and 8 bases from J, leaving 24 bases between. The CDR3 bases are TGCGCCACCTCGTCTCGTACCCCGGTTATCGATGAGCAGTTCTTC. Amino acids: CATSSRTPVIDEQFF.

This clone turned up a few times. V is TRBV18 and J is TRBJ2-3; 8 positions match TRBD2. V shed 6 bases and J 4 bases; nucleotides not matched to a gene: 6. The CDR3 sequence is 14 residues long. CDR1 is KGHSH and CDR2 is LQKENI in the germline V gene. The CDR3 is CASSRVGGADTQYF. The CDR3 DNA follows: TGTGCCAGCTCGCGTGTCGGGGGGGCAGATACGCAGTATTTT.

The rearrangement links TRBV27 to TRBJ2-7; the match to TRBD2 covers 10 bases. The V gene end was trimmed by 5 bases and the J gene end by 1 base; junction bases not matched to a gene: 5. This CDR3 contains 15 residues. CDR1 and CDR2 (germline): MNHEY, SMNVEV (reference sequence). The CDR3 bases are TGTGCCAGCAGTCCTCGGACTAGCGGATCCTACGAGCAGTACTTC. Protein sequence: CASSPRTSGSYEQYF.

The V and J genes are TRBV4-3 and TRBJ2-6; TRBD2 agrees at 11 bases. The ends lost 2 bases at V and 0 bases at J; junction bases unmatched: 3. The V gene's germline CDR1 is LGHNA and CDR2 YSLEER. This CDR3 spans 18 amino acids. CDR3 in amino acids: CASSQQLAGASGANVLTF. In DNA form, the CDR3 reads TGCGCCAGCAGCCAACAACTAGCGGGGGCCTCTGGGGCCAACGTCCTGACTTTC.

This clone was detected only a few times. This chain joins TRBV5-1 and TRBJ1-1; D possibly corresponds to TRBD1 (5 bases). Trimming left V 2 bases short and J 2 bases short, with 10 bases between. The CDR3 covers 14 residues. Germline CDR1 SGHRS, CDR2 YFSETQ. DNA for the CDR3: TGCGCCAGCAGCTTTGGGGCTAGTAACACTGAAGCTTTCTTT. Translation: CASSFGASNTEAFF.

This chain links TRBV9 with TRBJ1-5, with 8 bases lining up with TRBD1. CDR3 size: 14 residues. J lost 5 bases, V lost 2 bases, and 3 bases had no gene match. Germline CDR1 SGDLS, CDR2 YYNGEE. The CDR3 loop reads CASSVGQGDQPQHF. The CDR3 nucleotides are TGTGCCAGCAGCGTTGGACAGGGTGATCAGCCCCAGCATTTT.

The CDR3 loop reads CAISEPGTGNQPQHF. The CDR3 region has the DNA TGTGCCATCAGTGAACCCGGGACAGGGAATCAGCCCCAGCATTTT. This chain joins TRBV10-3 and TRBJ1-5; 9 bases are a match to TRBD1. V was pared by 3 bases and J by 4 bases, with 4 bases of the junction left unmatched. Germline-derived CDR1 and CDR2 are ENHRY and SYGVKD. The CDR3 has 15 amino acids.

The chain links TRBV6-1 to TRBJ1-1, with 11 bases fitting TRBD1. Germline trimming cut 6 bases from V and 5 bases from J; bases unmatched to any gene: 8. CDR3 length: 15 residues. Germline V gene data show CDR1 as MNHNS and CDR2 as SASEGT. CDR3 amino acids: CASRDRGRKGTEAFF. In nucleotides, the CDR3 is TGTGCCAGCAGGGACAGGGGGCGCAAGGGGACTGAAGCTTTCTTT.

This chain connects TRBV9 to TRBJ2-7, with 9 bases matching TRBD1. The CDR3 length is 16 residues. The germline V gene encodes CDR1 SGDLS and CDR2 YYNGEE. The ends lost 2 bases at V and 5 bases at J; junction bases unmatched: 11. The CDR3 is CASSVSNRGPRNEQYF. The CDR3 region has the DNA TGTGCCAGCAGCGTGTCTAACAGGGGGCCGCGGAACGAGCAGTACTTC. Full variable domain (remainder filled in from reference TRBV9 and TRBJ2-7): DSGVTQTPKHLITATGQRVTLRCSPRSGDLSVYWYQQSLDQGLQFLIQYYNGEERAKGNILERFSAQQFPDLHSELNLSSLELGDSALYFCASSVSNRGPRNEQYFGPGTRLTVT.

This chain connects TRBV18 to TRBJ2-5; TRBD1 is a possible D gene (6 bases). The CDR3 is 14 residues long. The V end was cut by 2 bases, the J end by 8 bases, with 15 bases between. From germline, CDR1 is KGHSH and CDR2 LQKENI. The CDR3 is CASSPRTEQGTQYF. The CDR3 DNA reads as TGTGCCAGCTCACCAAGGACAGAGCAAGGCACCCAGTACTTC.

The chain employs TRBV6-6 and TRBJ2-7, with 9 bases matching TRBD1. Unmatched junction bases numbered 6, after V lost 6 bases and J lost 0 bases. CDR3 length: 15 amino acids. Germline-derived CDR1 and CDR2 are MNHNY and SVGAGI (reference sequence). CDR3 protein: CASSLGQGYSYEQYF. Written as DNA, the CDR3 is TGTGCCAGCAGCCTGGGACAGGGATACTCCTACGAGCAGTACTTC.

The V call is TRBV4-1, the J call TRBJ2-1, with 15 bases matching TRBD2. This CDR3 region has 16 residues. Germline lookup yields CDR1 MGHRA and CDR2 YSYEKL. The V and J ends lost 3 bases and 7 bases, in that order; junction bases with no gene match: 4. The CDR3 is CASSQAGTSGRNEQFF. The CDR3 DNA reads as TGCGCCAGCAGCCAGGCCGGGACTAGCGGGAGGAATGAGCAGTTCTTC.

The V gene is TRBV5-4, the J gene TRBJ2-2; perhaps TRBD1 as D (6 bases). Per germline, CDR1 SGHNT and CDR2 YYREEE (reference sequence). V was pared by 3 bases and J by 2 bases, with 14 bases between. The CDR3 loop spans 16 amino acids. Here the CDR3 reads CASSSAGQRNTGELFF. In DNA form, the CDR3 reads TGTGCCAGCAGCTCCGCCGGACAGAGAAACACCGGGGAGCTGTTTTTT.

This chain uses TRBV7-9 with TRBJ1-4, with no clear D. CDR3 length equals 15 residues. The V gene lost 5 bases and the J gene lost 3 bases, with 13 bases spanning the gap. Germline V lookup: CDR1 SEHNR, CDR2 FQNEAQ (reference sequence). CDR3: CASSQGREPNEKLFF. As DNA, the CDR3 is TGTGCCAGCAGCCAAGGGAGGGAGCCTAATGAAAAACTGTTTTTT.

V gene TRBV4-2 combines with J gene TRBJ2-5; 8 nucleotides match TRBD1. The ends lost 0 bases at V and 1 base at J; junction bases unmatched: 1. Germline assignment: CDR1 LGHNA and CDR2 YNFKEQ. The CDR3 loop spans 15 amino acids. DNA for the CDR3: TGTGCCAGCAGCCAAGATACAGGGGGCCAAGAGACCCAGTACTTC. This translates into CASSQDTGGQETQYF.

The chain is built from TRBV6-1 and TRBJ1-5; weak D call: TRBD1 (5 bases). The CDR3 runs to 14 residues. V shed 10 bases and J shed 2 bases, with 15 bases lying between them. Germline-derived CDR1 and CDR2 are MNHNS and SASEGT. Here the CDR3 reads CATHLRAGNQPQHF. The CDR3 DNA reads TGTGCCACACATCTCAGGGCCGGCAATCAGCCCCAGCATTTT.

The V call is TRBV27, the J call TRBJ2-7; D is unresolved. CDR3 length equals 13 residues. Germline V gene sequence: CDR1 MNHEY, CDR2 SMNVEV (reference sequence). The V and J ends lost 5 bases and 1 base respectively, with 9 bases between them. CDR3 nucleotides: TGTGCCAGCAGTCCCATACGGTCCTACGAGCAGTACTTC. This codes for CASSPIRSYEQYF.